This TCR beta chain was sequenced in a study of OX40 agonist ivuxolimab in advanced cancers. As for the study in general: Ivuxolimab, an agonist antibody against OX40 (CD134), was given to patients.

Measured with immunoSEQ multiplex PCR; TCRdb has only the in-frame clones, and not every one. The sample has more than 35,000 clones; about 77% are singletons. Points on this clone: Its antigen remains unidentified.

Study observations and caveats: Low levels of normalized T-cell clonal expansion also appeared in some nonresponders.

From germline, CDR1 is MNHNY and CDR2 SVGAGI (reference sequence). Trimming pared 6 bases from V and 12 bases from J, leaving 15 bases between. The CDR3 spans 12 residues. This chain joins TRBV6-6 and TRBJ2-4, with D unclear. This receptor was obtained from an adult with an advanced solid tumor such as melanoma, head and neck, liver or kidney cancer. The source was CD4+ or CD8+ T cells sorted from blood, collected in a trial of the OX40 agonist ivuxolimab. The CDR3 protein is CASRTGLMAQYF. The DNA of the CDR3 is TGTGCCAGCAGGACGGGTCTCATGGCTCAGTACTTC.